This TCR beta chain was found in a study of CD8 T cells in Susac syndrome. Study-wide results and caveats: Susac syndrome CD4+ T cell repertoires showed no clonal expansion.

A word on this clonotype: Its specificity is not known.

RNA in amounts of roughly 0.45 to 1 ug was reverse transcribed with random hexamers. Amplification of TCR beta CDR3 by immunoSEQ multiplex PCR spanned 54 Vbeta and 13 Jbeta. A single record per CDR3 protein comes from TCRdb applying MiXCR to the immunoSEQ multiplex PCR reads. Here the sample spans around 140,000 distinct CDR3 sequences, approximately 95% being singletons. Germline values: CDR1 MNHEY, CDR2 SVGAGI. The V and J ends lost 8 bases and 5 bases respectively, with 18 bases between them. This CDR3 is built from 14 residues. This chain links TRBV6-5 with TRBJ1-1; D gene ambiguous. The receptor was derived from a human donor with Susac syndrome. Sequenced sample: CD4+ T cells from PBMCs. CDR3 nucleotides: TGTGCCAGCCGCTCCGGGCGGGGAACAACTGAAGCTTTCTTT. Translated: CASRSGRGTTEAFF.